Following are 5 T cell receptor beta chains from one sample sequenced in a study of blood T cell repertoires in COVID-19. Sequencing was performed with immunoSEQ multiplex PCR; in TCRdb, only in-frame clones are kept and a portion is missing. Of fewer than 90,000 clones in the sample, approximately 75% were seen once. Sequenced input: peripheral blood. These receptor sequences come from a woman aged 45-65 years with acute or convalescent COVID-19.

This clone was seen just once. V usage is TRBV19 and J usage is TRBJ2-3, with a possible D match to TRBD1 (6 bases). The V gene lost 6 bases and the J gene lost 6 bases, with 13 bases spanning the gap. The CDR3 runs 13 residues. Germline V gene lookup returns CDR1 LNHDA and CDR2 SQIVND (reference sequence). This CDR3 reads CASRQGRGDTQYF. In nucleotides, the CDR3 is TGTGCCAGTAGGCAGGGAAGGGGGGATACGCAGTATTTT. Together with reference TRBV19 and TRBJ2-3, the CDR3 gives the full variable domain: DGGITQSPKYLFRKEGQNVTLSCEQNLNHDAMYWYRQDPGQGLRLIYYSQIVNDFQKGDIAEGYSVSREKKESFPLTVTSAQKNPTAFYLCASRQGRGDTQYFGPGTRLTVL.

This clone is medium-sized (0.01 to 0.1%) in the sample. The rearrangement joins TRBV5-5 to TRBJ1-5; D is uncertain. This CDR3 region has 18 residues. V was pared by 1 base and J by 0 bases, with 17 bases between. Germline V CDR1 and CDR2: SGHKS, YYEKEE (reference sequence). The CDR3 region has the DNA TGTGCCAGCAGCTTGTCGCCCGAGGAGGACGCTAGCAATCAGCCCCAGCATTTT. This codes for CASSLSPEEDASNQPQHF.

The chain has TRBV10-3 and TRBJ2-1, with 7 bases identical to TRBD1. With 7 bases clipped from V and 7 bases from J, the junction kept 10 bases outside the gene matches. The CDR3 covers 14 residues. Germline V gives CDR1 ENHRY, CDR2 SYGVKD. The CDR3 nucleotides read TGTGCCATCAAGGCAGACAGGGATAGGAATGAGCAGTTCTTC. Translating it yields CAIKADRDRNEQFF.

The chain combines TRBV3-1 (or the pseudogene TRBV3-2) with TRBJ2-7, with 7 bases aligning to TRBD2. Germline lookup yields CDR1 LGHDT and CDR2 YNNKEL (reference sequence). The CDR3 is 14 amino acids. J was trimmed by 5 bases and V by 4 bases; bases with no gene match: 8. The DNA of the CDR3 is TGTGCCAGCAGCCCTGCCGGGGGGTTCCACGAGCAGTACTTC. Residues: CASSPAGGFHEQYF.

This chain uses TRBV27 with TRBJ1-2; weak D call: TRBD1 (6 bases). V shed 4 bases and J shed 4 bases, with 13 bases lying between them. In germline, CDR1 is MNHEY, CDR2 SMNVEV (reference sequence). The CDR3 is made up of 14 amino acids. The CDR3 region has the DNA TGTGCCAGCAGTTCAAGACAGGAGTCCTATGGCTACACCTTC. Translation gives CASSSRQESYGYTF.